This section outlines one T cell receptor (beta chain) sequence together with its context. This CDR3 region has 16 residues. CDR1 is LGHNA, CDR2 YNFKEQ, per germline. Trimming shortened V by 2 bases and J by 5 bases, and 18 bases separated the two germline ends. This record comes from a study of blood T cell repertoires in COVID-19. The wider study: The study drew acute and convalescent COVID-19 samples from the United States, Italy and Spain.

Original processing methods: From reference gene primer amplification, estimates of nucleated cell counts were derived. The protocol was immunoSEQ multiplex PCR, while the TCRdb copy is restricted to in-frame clones and leaves out a portion. The V and J calls and the clone size are those of that table, but D and trimming were determined from the DNA. The sample has 210,000 or so clones; just over 85% are singletons. Sequenced material: peripheral blood. V usage is TRBV4-2 and J usage is TRBJ2-5; weak D call: TRBD2 (6 bases). This TCR came from a man younger than 35 with active or convalescent COVID-19. CDR3 residues: CASSQPGLLILETQYF. In DNA, the CDR3 is TGTGCCAGCAGCCAACCGGGACTGCTGATTTTGGAGACCCAGTACTTC.